One sample yielded the 18 T cell receptor beta chains listed below, sequenced in a study of shared clonotypes between healthy human individuals. Data came from immunoSEQ multiplex PCR; TCRdb stores just in-frame clones and leaves some out. The sample contains 75,000 to 100,000 clones, around 43% of which appear only once. Input material: PBMCs. These receptors originate from a woman aged 40 to 50 in good health. Some clones in this sample may be carry-over from other donors' samples.

V is TRBV7-9 and J is TRBJ2-5, with 12 bases lining up with TRBD2. The germline V gene has CDR1 SEHNR and CDR2 FQNEAQ (reference sequence). The ends lost 5 bases at V and 5 bases at J; junction bases unmatched: 6. The CDR3 is 15 residues long. CDR3 sequence: CASSPLAGGPETQYF. The CDR3 DNA reads as TGTGCCAGCAGCCCCCTAGCGGGAGGGCCGGAGACCCAGTACTTC.

The table lists this clone with a few counts. This chain uses TRBV29-1 with TRBJ2-5; perhaps TRBD2 as D (5 bases). V shed 2 bases and J shed 11 bases, with 12 bases lying between them. Germline lookup yields CDR1 SQVTM and CDR2 ANQGSEA. The CDR3 runs 11 residues. DNA of the CDR3: TGCAGCGTTGAACGAGGAGCGGAGCAGTACTTC. Protein sequence: CSVERGAEQYF.

The genes are TRBV28 and TRBJ1-2; a weak D match, TRBD1 (6 bases). The CDR3 consists of 16 residues. Germline CDR1 and CDR2: MDHEN and SYDVKM. V lost 3 bases to trimming and J lost 0 bases, with 14 bases between them. CDR3 protein: CASSFVGAGTNYGYTF. The CDR3 nucleotides are TGTGCCAGCAGTTTTGTGGGGGCCGGGACTAACTATGGCTACACCTTC.

This clone has a single count. J is TRBJ1-1 and V is TRBV15; D is unclear. Looked up from germline, CDR1 is LNHNV and CDR2 is YYDKDF (reference sequence). Trimming removed 8 bases from V and 4 bases from J, with 17 bases in between. CDR3 length equals 14 residues. The CDR3 region has the DNA TGTGCCACCCGAAGTGGGAGAGTGGCCACTGAAGCTTTCTTT. Its protein is CATRSGRVATEAFF.

The chain combines TRBV29-1 with TRBJ2-3, with 9 bases aligning to TRBD2. The CDR3 is 13 residues long. Germline V gene data show CDR1 as SQVTM and CDR2 as ANQGSEA. Unmatched junction bases numbered 2, after V lost 7 bases and J lost 0 bases. CDR3: CSDTSGSTDTQYF. The CDR3 bases are TGCAGCGACACTAGCGGGAGCACAGATACGCAGTATTTT.

The rearrangement uses TRBV18 and TRBJ1-5, with D unclear. Germline CDR1 KGHSH, CDR2 LQKENI. The V end lost 2 bases, the J end lost 4 bases, and 15 bases lay between the germline ends. The CDR3 is 16 residues long. CDR3 sequence (DNA): TGTGCCAGCTCACCATCAAGGACTGGAGTTAATCAGCCCCAGCATTTT. Amino acids: CASSPSRTGVNQPQHF. Based on the CDR3 plus reference TRBV18 and TRBJ1-5, the full variable domain is NAGVMQNPRHLVRRRGQEARLRCSPMKGHSHVYWYRQLPEEGLKFMVYLQKENIIDESGMPKERFSAEFPKEGPSILRIQQVVRGDSAAYFCASSPSRTGVNQPQHFGDGTRLSIL.

As regards this clone: A read error likely explains this, since a far larger clone differs by one base. This sequence joins TRBV30 and TRBJ1-1; D is ambiguous. V lost 0 bases and J 6 bases, leaving 11 bases between the germline ends. CDR1 is GTSNPN and CDR2 is SVGIG in the germline V gene (reference sequence). The CDR3 loop spans 13 amino acids. Here the CDR3 reads CAWSVRGSSEAFF. CDR3 bases: TGTGCCTGGAGTGTACGGGGTTCCTCTGAAGCTTTCTTT.

This rearrangement joins TRBV4-2 to TRBJ2-2; D is unclear. The CDR3 is 14 residues long. The V end lost 0 bases, the J end lost 7 bases, and 9 bases lay between the germline ends. Germline CDR1 reads LGHNA; CDR2 reads YNFKEQ. The CDR3 spells CASSQDTPSGELFF. The CDR3 region has the DNA TGTGCCAGCAGCCAAGATACCCCCAGCGGGGAGCTGTTTTTT.

The chain has TRBV15 and TRBJ2-6, with D tentatively TRBD1 or TRBD2 (5 bases each). V lost 4 bases and J lost 0, with 7 bases in between. This CDR3 has 15 residues. Germline V gene sequence: CDR1 LNHNV, CDR2 YYDKDF (reference sequence). This CDR3 reads CATSKGTSGANVLTF. The CDR3 DNA reads as TGTGCCACCAGCAAAGGGACCTCTGGGGCCAACGTCCTGACTTTC.

The genes are TRBV11-1 and TRBJ1-2, with D unresolved. The CDR3 loop spans 12 amino acids. Between the trimmed V and J ends, which lost 5 bases and 3 bases, there was a span of 7 bases. The V gene's germline CDR1 is SGHAT and CDR2 FQDESV (reference sequence). CDR3 protein: CASSPQDYGYTF. The CDR3, as DNA: TGTGCCAGCAGCCCCCAGGACTATGGCTACACCTTC.

This clone was recorded a few times. The V and J genes are TRBV4-3 and TRBJ2-2; no reliable D call. This CDR3 comprises 13 residues. The germline V and J ends were trimmed by 0 bases and 6 bases, with 5 bases remaining between them. Germline values: CDR1 LGHNA, CDR2 YSLEER. CDR3 in DNA: TGCGCCAGCAGCCAAGAAGGCCCCGGGGAGCTGTTTTTT. Translated, it gives CASSQEGPGELFF.

The table lists this clone with many counts. The genes are TRBV30 and TRBJ1-4; D is unresolved. Per the germline V gene, CDR1 is GTSNPN and CDR2 is SVGIG (reference sequence). There are 14 residues in the CDR3. Trimming took 1 base from V and 3 from J, leaving 9 bases between them. The CDR3 sequence is CAWSGKHANEKLFF. The CDR3 bases are TGTGCCTGGAGTGGGAAACATGCTAATGAAAAACTGTTTTTT.

This clone was picked up a small number of times. The V and J genes are TRBV30 and TRBJ2-1; D is possibly TRBD2 (5 bases). V was shortened by 8 bases and J by 6 bases, with 20 bases between the two germline ends. This CDR3 has 14 residues. CDR1 and CDR2 (germline): GTSNPN, SVGIG (reference sequence). This CDR3 reads CANGKRWGANEQFF. The CDR3 region has the DNA TGTGCCAATGGAAAGAGATGGGGAGCCAATGAGCAGTTCTTC.

Ten or more counts support this clone. V and J are TRBV18 and TRBJ1-5; D gene ambiguous. CDR1 is KGHSH and CDR2 is LQKENI in the germline V gene. CDR3 length: 16 residues. Trimming stripped 2 bases from V and 1 base from J, with 12 bases between. This CDR3 is CASSPYGESSNQPQHF. The CDR3 coding sequence is TGTGCCAGCTCACCATATGGGGAATCAAGCAATCAGCCCCAGCATTTT. The whole variable domain, filled in from reference TRBV18 and TRBJ1-5, reads NAGVMQNPRHLVRRRGQEARLRCSPMKGHSHVYWYRQLPEEGLKFMVYLQKENIIDESGMPKERFSAEFPKEGPSILRIQQVVRGDSAAYFCASSPYGESSNQPQHFGDGTRLSIL.

The V gene is TRBV30, the J gene TRBJ1-5; D call uncertain. Trimming left V 5 bases short and J 7 bases short, with 9 bases between. The CDR3 sequence is 11 residues long. Germline loops: CDR1 GTSNPN, CDR2 SVGIG (reference sequence). Written as DNA, the CDR3 is TGTGCCTGGGGAGATGGACAGCCCCAGCATTTT. Its protein product is CAWGDGQPQHF.

The chain couples TRBV28 to TRBJ2-3; perhaps TRBD1 as D (7 bases). The V gene lost 2 bases and the J gene lost 5 bases, with 20 bases spanning the gap. In germline, CDR1 is MDHEN, CDR2 SYDVKM. The CDR3 contains 17 residues. This CDR3 reads CASSLAVLQGGQDTQYF. The CDR3 DNA follows: TGTGCCAGCAGTTTAGCAGTGCTTCAGGGGGGACAAGATACGCAGTATTTT.

This clone was counted at least ten times. The genes are TRBV5-1 and TRBJ1-5, with 9 nucleotides matching TRBD1. This CDR3 has 14 residues. Germline CDR1 is SGHRS and CDR2 is YFSETQ. V dropped 4 bases and J dropped 5; count of bases not matched to a gene: 4. The chain's CDR3 is CASSLRQGDQPQHF. In DNA, the CDR3 is TGCGCCAGCAGCCTTCGACAGGGGGATCAGCCCCAGCATTTT.

This clone was seen at least ten times. Other nucleotide sequences from this sample produce the same CDR3. The chain is built from TRBV9 and TRBJ2-2; D call uncertain. Trimming removed 4 bases at V and 5 bases at J, with 3 bases between. This CDR3 contains 11 residues. The germline V gene has CDR1 SGDLS and CDR2 YYNGEE. The CDR3 DNA follows: TGTGCCAGCAGCCGTACCGGGGAGCTGTTTTTT. Protein sequence: CASSRTGELFF.